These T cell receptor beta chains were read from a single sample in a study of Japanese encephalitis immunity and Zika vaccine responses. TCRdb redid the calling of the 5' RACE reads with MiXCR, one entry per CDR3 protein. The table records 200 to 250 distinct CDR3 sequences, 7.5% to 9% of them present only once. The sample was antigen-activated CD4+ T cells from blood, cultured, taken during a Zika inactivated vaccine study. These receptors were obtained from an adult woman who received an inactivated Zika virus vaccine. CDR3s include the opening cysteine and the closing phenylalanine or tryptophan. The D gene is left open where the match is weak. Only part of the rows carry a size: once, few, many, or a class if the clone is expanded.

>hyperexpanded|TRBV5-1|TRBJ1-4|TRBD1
CASSFRQGLNEKLFF
TGCGCCAGCAGTTTCAGACAGGGCCTAAATGAAAAACTGTTTTTT
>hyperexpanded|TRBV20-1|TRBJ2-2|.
CSASNRAAGELFF
TGCAGTGCTTCCAACAGGGCAGCCGGGGAGCTGTTTTTT
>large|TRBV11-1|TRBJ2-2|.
CASSLSQANTGELFF
TGTGCCAGCAGCTTAAGTCAGGCGAACACCGGGGAGCTGTTTTTT
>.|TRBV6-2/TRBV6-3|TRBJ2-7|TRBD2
CASSHPGGSPYEQYF
TGTGCCAGCAGCCACCCCGGCGGGAGCCCCTACGAGCAGTACTTC
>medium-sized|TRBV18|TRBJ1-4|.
CASSLAQEDGEKLFF
TGTGCCAGCTCACTCGCGCAGGAGGATGGTGAAAAACTGTTTTTT
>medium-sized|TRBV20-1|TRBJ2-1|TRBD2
CSASGPSGSRRNEQFF
TGCAGTGCTAGTGGTCCTAGCGGGAGTCGGCGGAATGAGCAGTTCTTC
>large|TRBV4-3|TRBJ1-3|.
CASSPNGGSPGNTIYF
TGCGCCAGCAGCCCAAATGGGGGGTCACCTGGAAACACCATATATTTT
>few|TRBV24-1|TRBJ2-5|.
CATQVNSAGQETQYF
TGTGCCACCCAAGTGAACAGCGCGGGGCAAGAGACCCAGTACTTC
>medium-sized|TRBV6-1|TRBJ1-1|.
CASSPLREEAFF
TGTGCCAGCAGTCCTCTCAGGGAAGAAGCTTTCTTT
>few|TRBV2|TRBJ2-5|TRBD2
CASKASGGAKRETQYF
TGTGCCAGCAAGGCCAGCGGGGGGGCCAAACGAGAGACCCAGTACTTC
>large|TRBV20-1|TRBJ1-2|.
CSARVREQFGGYTF
TGCAGTGCTAGAGTCAGGGAGCAATTCGGGGGCTACACCTTC
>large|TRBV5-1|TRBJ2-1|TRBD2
CASSLASGSFDEQFF
TGCGCCAGCAGCTTGGCGAGCGGGAGTTTCGATGAGCAGTTCTTC
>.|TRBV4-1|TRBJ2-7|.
CASSRDTTYEQYF
TGCGCCAGCAGCCGGGACACAACCTACGAGCAGTACTTC
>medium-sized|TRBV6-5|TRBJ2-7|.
CASSSGLYEQYF
TGTGCCAGCAGTTCGGGACTTTACGAGCAGTACTTC
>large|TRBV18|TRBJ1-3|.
CASSPSSGYSGNTIYF
TGTGCCAGCTCACCAAGCTCAGGATACTCTGGAAACACCATATATTTT
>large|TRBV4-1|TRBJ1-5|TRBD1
CASSHTGEGQPQHF
TGCGCCAGCAGCCACACAGGGGAGGGACAGCCCCAGCATTTT
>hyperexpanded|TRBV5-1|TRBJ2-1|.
CASSLQGLGGYNEQFF
TGCGCCAGCAGCTTGCAGGGACTCGGAGGTTACAATGAGCAGTTCTTC
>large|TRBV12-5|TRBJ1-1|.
CASGLVPGPYLTEAFF
TGTGCTAGTGGTTTGGTCCCGGGTCCGTATCTCACTGAAGCTTTCTTT